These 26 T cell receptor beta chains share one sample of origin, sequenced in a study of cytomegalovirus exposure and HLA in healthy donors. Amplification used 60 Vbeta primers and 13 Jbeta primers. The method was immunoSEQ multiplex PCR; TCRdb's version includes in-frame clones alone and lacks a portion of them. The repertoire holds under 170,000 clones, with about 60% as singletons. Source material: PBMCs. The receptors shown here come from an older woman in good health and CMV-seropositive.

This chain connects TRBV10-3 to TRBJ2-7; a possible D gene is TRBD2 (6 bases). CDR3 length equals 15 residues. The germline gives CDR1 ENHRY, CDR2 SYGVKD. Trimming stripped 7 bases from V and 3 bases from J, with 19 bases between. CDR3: CAINDMEGSGYEQYF. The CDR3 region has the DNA TGTGCCATCAACGACATGGAGGGTTCGGGCTACGAGCAGTACTTC.

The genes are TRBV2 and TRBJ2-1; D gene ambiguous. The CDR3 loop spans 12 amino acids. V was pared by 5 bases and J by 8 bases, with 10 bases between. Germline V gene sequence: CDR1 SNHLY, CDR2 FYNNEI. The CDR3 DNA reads TGTGCCAGCAGTTCAGTTTACGATGAGCAGTTCTTC. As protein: CASSSVYDEQFF.

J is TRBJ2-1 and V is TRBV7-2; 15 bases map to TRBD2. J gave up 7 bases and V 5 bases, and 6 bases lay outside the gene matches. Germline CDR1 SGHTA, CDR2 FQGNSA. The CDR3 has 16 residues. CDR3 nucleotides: TGTGCCAGCAGCCCCCCGGGACTAGCGGGAGGTAATGAGCAGTTCTTC. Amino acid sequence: CASSPPGLAGGNEQFF.

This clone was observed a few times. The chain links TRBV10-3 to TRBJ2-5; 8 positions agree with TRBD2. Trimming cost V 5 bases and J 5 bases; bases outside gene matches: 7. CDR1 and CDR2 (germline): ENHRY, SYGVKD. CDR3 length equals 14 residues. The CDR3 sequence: CAISSGRGRETQYF. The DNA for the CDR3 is TGTGCCATCAGTAGCGGGAGAGGGAGGGAGACCCAGTACTTC.

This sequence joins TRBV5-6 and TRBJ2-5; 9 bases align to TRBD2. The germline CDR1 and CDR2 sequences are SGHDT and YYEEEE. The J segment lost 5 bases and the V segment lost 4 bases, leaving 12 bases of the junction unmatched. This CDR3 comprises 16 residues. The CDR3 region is CASSPGRLAGRETQYF. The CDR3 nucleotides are TGTGCCAGCAGCCCCGGTCGGCTAGCGGGAAGGGAGACCCAGTACTTC.

CDR3 protein: CASSPFAGGHEQYF. DNA for the CDR3: TGTGCCAGCAGCCCTTTCGCGGGAGGGCACGAGCAGTACTTC. The J gene is TRBJ2-7, the V gene TRBV7-2; the match to TRBD2 covers 9 bases. Losses at the gene ends were 5 bases for V and 5 bases for J; bases not matched to a gene: 7. This CDR3 is built from 14 residues. The germline V gene has CDR1 SGHTA and CDR2 FQGNSA.

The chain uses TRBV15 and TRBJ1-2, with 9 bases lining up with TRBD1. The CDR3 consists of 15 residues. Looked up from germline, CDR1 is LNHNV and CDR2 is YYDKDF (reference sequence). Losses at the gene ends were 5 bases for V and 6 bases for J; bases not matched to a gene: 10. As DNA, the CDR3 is TGTGCCACCAGCCGAGCGACAGGGGGTCTGGATGGCTACACCTTC. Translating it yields CATSRATGGLDGYTF. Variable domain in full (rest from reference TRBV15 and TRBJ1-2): DAMVIQNPRYQVTQFGKPVTLSCSQTLNHNVMYWYQQKSSQAPKLLFHYYDKDFNNEADTPDNFQSRRPNTSFCFLDIRSPGLGDTAMYLCATSRATGGLDGYTFGSGTRLTVV.

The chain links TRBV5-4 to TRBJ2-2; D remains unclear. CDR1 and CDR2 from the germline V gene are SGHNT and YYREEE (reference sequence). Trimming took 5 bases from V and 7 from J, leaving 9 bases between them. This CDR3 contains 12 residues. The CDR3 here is CASRTAGGELFF. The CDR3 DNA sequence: TGTGCCAGCAGAACCGCCGGCGGGGAGCTGTTTTTT. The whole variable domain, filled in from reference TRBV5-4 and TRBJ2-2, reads ETGVTQSPTHLIKTRGQQVTLRCSSQSGHNTVSWYQQALGQGPQFIFQYYREEENGRGNFPPRFSGLQFPNYSSELNVNALELDDSALYLCASRTAGGELFFGEGSRLTVL.

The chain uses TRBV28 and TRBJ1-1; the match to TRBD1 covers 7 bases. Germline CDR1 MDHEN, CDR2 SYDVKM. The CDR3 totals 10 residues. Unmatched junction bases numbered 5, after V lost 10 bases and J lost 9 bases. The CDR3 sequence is CATIQGKAFF. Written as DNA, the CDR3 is TGTGCCACCATACAGGGGAAAGCTTTCTTT.

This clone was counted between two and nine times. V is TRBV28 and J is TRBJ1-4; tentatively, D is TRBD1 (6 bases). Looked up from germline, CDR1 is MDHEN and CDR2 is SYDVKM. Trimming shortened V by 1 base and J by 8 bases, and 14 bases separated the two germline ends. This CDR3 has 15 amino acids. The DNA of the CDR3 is TGTGCCAGCAGTTTATCGGGGGGCGTTGGAGAAAAACTGTTTTTT. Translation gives CASSLSGGVGEKLFF. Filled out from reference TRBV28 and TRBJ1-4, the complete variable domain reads DVKVTQSSRYLVKRTGEKVFLECVQDMDHENMFWYRQDPGLGLRLIYFSYDVKMKEKGDIPEGYSVSREKKERFSLILESASTNQTSMYLCASSLSGGVGEKLFFGSGTQLSVL.

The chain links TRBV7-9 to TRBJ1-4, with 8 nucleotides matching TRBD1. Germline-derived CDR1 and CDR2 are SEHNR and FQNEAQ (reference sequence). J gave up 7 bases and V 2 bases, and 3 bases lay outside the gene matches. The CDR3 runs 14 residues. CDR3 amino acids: CASSLQGAAEKLFF. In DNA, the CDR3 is TGTGCCAGCAGCTTACAGGGGGCGGCTGAAAAACTGTTTTTT.

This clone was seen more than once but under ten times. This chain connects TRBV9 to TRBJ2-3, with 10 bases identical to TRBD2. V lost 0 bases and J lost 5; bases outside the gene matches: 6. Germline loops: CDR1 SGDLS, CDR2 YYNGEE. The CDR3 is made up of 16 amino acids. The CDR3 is CASSVGTSGKEDTQYF. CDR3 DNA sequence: TGTGCCAGCAGCGTAGGAACTAGCGGGAAGGAAGATACGCAGTATTTT.

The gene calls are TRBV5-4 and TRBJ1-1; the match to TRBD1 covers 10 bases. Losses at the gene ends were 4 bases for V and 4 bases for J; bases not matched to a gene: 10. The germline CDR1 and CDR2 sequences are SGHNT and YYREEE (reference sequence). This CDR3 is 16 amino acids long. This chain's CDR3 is CASSTPGQGSGTEAFF. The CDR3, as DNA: TGTGCCAGCAGCACGCCGGGACAGGGGTCAGGCACTGAAGCTTTCTTT. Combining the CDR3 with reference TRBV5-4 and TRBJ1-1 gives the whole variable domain ETGVTQSPTHLIKTRGQQVTLRCSSQSGHNTVSWYQQALGQGPQFIFQYYREEENGRGNFPPRFSGLQFPNYSSELNVNALELDDSALYLCASSTPGQGSGTEAFFGQGTRLTVV.

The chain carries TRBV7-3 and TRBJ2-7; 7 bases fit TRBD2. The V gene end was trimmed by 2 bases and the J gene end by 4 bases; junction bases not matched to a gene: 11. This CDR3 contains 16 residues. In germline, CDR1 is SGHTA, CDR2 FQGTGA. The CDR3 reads CASSLGPAGASYEQYF. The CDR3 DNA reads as TGTGCCAGCAGCTTAGGACCCGCGGGAGCCTCGTACGAGCAGTACTTC.

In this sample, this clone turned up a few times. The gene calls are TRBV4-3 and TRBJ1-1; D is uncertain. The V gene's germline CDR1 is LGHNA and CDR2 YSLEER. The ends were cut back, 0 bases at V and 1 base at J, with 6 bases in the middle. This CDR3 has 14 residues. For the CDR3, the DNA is TGCGCCAGCAGCCAAGAAACGGGGAACACTGAAGCTTTCTTT. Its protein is CASSQETGNTEAFF.

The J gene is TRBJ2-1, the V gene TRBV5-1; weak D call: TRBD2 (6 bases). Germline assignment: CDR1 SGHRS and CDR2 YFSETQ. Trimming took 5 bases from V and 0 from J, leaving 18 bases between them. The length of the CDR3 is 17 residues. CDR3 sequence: CASSMEVAVSSYNEQFF. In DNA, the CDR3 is TGCGCCAGCAGTATGGAGGTAGCGGTGAGCTCCTACAATGAGCAGTTCTTC. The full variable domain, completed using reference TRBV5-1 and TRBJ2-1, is KAGVTQTPRYLIKTRGQQVTLSCSPISGHRSVSWYQQTPGQGLQFLFEYFSETQRNKGNFPGRFSGRQFSNSRSEMNVSTLELGDSALYLCASSMEVAVSSYNEQFFGPGTRLTVL.

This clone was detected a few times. CDR3 in DNA: TGTGCCAGCAGCCAAGCTGCAGATCGCTCTGGAAACACCATATATTTT. This sequence encodes CASSQAADRSGNTIYF. The chain couples TRBV4-2 to TRBJ1-3, with D hard to call. This CDR3 region has 16 residues. The germline V gene has CDR1 LGHNA and CDR2 YNFKEQ. Trimming pared 1 base from V and 0 bases from J, leaving 10 bases between.

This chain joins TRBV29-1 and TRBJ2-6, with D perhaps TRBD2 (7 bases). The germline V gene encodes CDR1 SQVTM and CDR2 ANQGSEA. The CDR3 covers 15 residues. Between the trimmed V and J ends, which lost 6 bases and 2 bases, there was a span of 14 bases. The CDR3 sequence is CSVPEGGTGANVLTF. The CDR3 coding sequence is TGCAGCGTCCCAGAGGGGGGGACTGGGGCCAACGTCCTGACTTTC.

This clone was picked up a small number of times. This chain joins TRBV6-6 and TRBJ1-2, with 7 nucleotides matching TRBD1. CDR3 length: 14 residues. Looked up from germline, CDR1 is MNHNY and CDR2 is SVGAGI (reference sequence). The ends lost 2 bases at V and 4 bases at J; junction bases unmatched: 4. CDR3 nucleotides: TGTGCCAGCAGTTACGATCCAGGGGGCTATGGCTACACCTTC. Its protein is CASSYDPGGYGYTF.

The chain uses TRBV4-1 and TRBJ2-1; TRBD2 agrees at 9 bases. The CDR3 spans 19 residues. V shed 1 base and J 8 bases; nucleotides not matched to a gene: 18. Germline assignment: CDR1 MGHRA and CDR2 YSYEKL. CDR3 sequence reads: CASSQVSLLLAGRGDEQFF. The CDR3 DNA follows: TGCGCCAGCAGCCAAGTATCCCTCTTACTAGCGGGCCGAGGAGATGAGCAGTTCTTC.

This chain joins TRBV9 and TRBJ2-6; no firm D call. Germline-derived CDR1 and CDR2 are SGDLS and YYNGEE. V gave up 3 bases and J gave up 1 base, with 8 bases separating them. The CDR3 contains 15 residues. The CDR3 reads CASSASRSGANVLTF. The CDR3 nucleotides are TGTGCCAGCAGCGCTTCTAGGTCTGGGGCCAACGTCCTGACTTTC. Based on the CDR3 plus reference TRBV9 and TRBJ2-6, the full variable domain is DSGVTQTPKHLITATGQRVTLRCSPRSGDLSVYWYQQSLDQGLQFLIQYYNGEERAKGNILERFSAQQFPDLHSELNLSSLELGDSALYFCASSASRSGANVLTFGAGSRLTVL.

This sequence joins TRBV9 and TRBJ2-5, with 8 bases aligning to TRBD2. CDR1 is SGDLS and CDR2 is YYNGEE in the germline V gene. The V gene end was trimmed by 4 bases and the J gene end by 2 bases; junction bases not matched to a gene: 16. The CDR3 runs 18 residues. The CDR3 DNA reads TGTGCCAGCAGCTCAACCCCCCTGGGTAGCGGGGCTCAAGAGACCCAGTACTTC. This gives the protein CASSSTPLGSGAQETQYF.

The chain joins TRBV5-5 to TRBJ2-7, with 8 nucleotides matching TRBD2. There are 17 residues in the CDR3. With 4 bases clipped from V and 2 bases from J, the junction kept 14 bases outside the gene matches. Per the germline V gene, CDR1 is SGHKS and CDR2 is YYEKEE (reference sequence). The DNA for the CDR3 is TGTGCCAGCAGCCCCATCGGAGGAGCGGGAGATCCCTACGAGCAGTACTTC. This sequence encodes CASSPIGGAGDPYEQYF. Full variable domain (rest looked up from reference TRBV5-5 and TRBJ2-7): DAGVTQSPTHLIKTRGQQVTLRCSPISGHKSVSWYQQVLGQGPQFIFQYYEKEERGRGNFPDRFSARQFPNYSSELNVNALLLGDSALYLCASSPIGGAGDPYEQYFGPGTRLTVT.

As DNA, the CDR3 is TGTGCCAGCAGTTCGGGACAGCAAGAGACCCAGTACTTC. Its translation is CASSSGQQETQYF. The chain is built from TRBV28 and TRBJ2-5; 7 nucleotides line up with TRBD1. The CDR3 is made up of 13 amino acids. V gave up 4 bases and J gave up 2 bases; unmatched junction bases: 1. Germline CDR1 is MDHEN and CDR2 is SYDVKM.

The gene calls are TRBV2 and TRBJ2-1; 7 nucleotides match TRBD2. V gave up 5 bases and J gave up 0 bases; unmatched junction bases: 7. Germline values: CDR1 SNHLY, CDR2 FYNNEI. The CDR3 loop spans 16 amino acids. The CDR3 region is CASSRTSLGSYNEQFF. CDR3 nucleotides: TGTGCCAGCAGTCGGACTAGTCTGGGCTCCTACAATGAGCAGTTCTTC.

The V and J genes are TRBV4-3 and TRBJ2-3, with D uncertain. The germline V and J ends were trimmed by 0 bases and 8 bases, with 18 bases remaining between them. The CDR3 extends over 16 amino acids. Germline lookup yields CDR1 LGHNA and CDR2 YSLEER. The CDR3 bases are TGCGCCAGCAGCCAAGATTTGGCGGCCGCTCCCGGTACGCAGTATTTT. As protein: CASSQDLAAAPGTQYF.